This TCR beta chain was sequenced for a study of blood T cell repertoires in COVID-19. Profiled with immunoSEQ multiplex PCR; TCRdb holds only in-frame clones, not every one. The data contain some 200,000 clones, roughly 84% of them singletons. Trimming took off 3 bases at V and 0 bases at J, with 14 bases between the two ends. Germline-derived CDR1 and CDR2 are MNHNS and SASEGT. This CDR3 contains 16 residues. J is TRBJ1-1 and V is TRBV6-1; D is ambiguous. The sequencing input was peripheral blood. This sequence originates from a middle-aged woman who had recovered from COVID-19. The DNA for the CDR3 is TGTGCCAGCAGTGATAAATTTACGGTGATGAACACTGAAGCTTTCTTT. This translates into CASSDKFTVMNTEAFF.